This T cell receptor beta chain was captured in a study of T cells in Graves' hyperthyroidism and ophthalmopathy. This clonotype appeared many times. Template material for amplifying TCR beta CDR3 regions consisted of RNA transcripts. HTBI primers were used for first-round RT-PCR of the TCR CDR3. TCRdb reprocessed the multiplex PCR reads via MiXCR and lists one record per CDR3 protein. The repertoire consists of roughly 350,000 distinct CDR3 sequences, with roughly 14% occurring once and the leading ten covering around 20%. The CDR3 consists of 14 residues. Trimming stripped 5 bases from V and 5 bases from J, with 13 bases between. The germline V gene has CDR1 KGHSH and CDR2 LQKENI.

The rearrangement links TRBV18 to TRBJ1-5; D perhaps matches TRBD1 (6 bases). Sequencing used blood. This sequence was found in a woman in her 30s with Graves' ophthalmopathy. CDR3: CASSFGQSYQPQHF. CDR3 DNA sequence: TGTGCCAGCTCATTTGGACAGAGCTATCAGCCCCAGCATTTT.